This T cell receptor beta chain stems from a study of blood T cells in healthy people across ages (dated by TCRdb to about 2015). In the study overall: In model experiments, template switching captured roughly one uniquely barcoded TCR beta cDNA molecule for every two T cells. Using deep sequencing normalized with unique cDNA molecular identifiers, the study measured how TCR beta repertoire diversity changes with age. Donors were grouped into four age groups: young (average roughly 15 years), middle-aged (39), aged (over 55) and long-lived (82). To avoid experimental bias, donors of different ages were distributed randomly across sequencing lanes. Using the same blood draw, the study looked at two additional independent replicas of 1 million unique cDNA reads for two donors, one aged 18 to 30 and the other aged 80 or older.

The 39 donors, aged roughly 6 to 95 years, were systemically healthy Caucasian individuals from Russia. Each donor gave 8.5 to 10 milliliters of peripheral blood, collected into EDTA-treated Vacutainer tubes. Ficoll-Paque density-gradient centrifugation was used to isolate PBMCs, with at least 7 million per sample. Trizol reagent was used to extract total RNA from PBMCs, with at least 5 micrograms per sample. Naive CD45RAhigh/CD27high T cell percentages were measured by flow cytometry on a PBMC aliquot from every donor. In this sample, this clonotype turned up a few times. Its recognized antigen is unknown. One base away there is no much larger clone; base qualities are not given. The junction shows trimming of 2 bases on V and 4 bases on J, plus 8 bases between the germline ends. The CDR3, cysteine through phenylalanine, is 13 amino acids long. The only DNA kept is the CDR3, 39 bases in frame from the first base. Based on the germline V gene, the CDR1 and CDR2 sequences are SGHNT and YENEEA.

The library was built by means of 5' RACE. Sequencing was performed on an Illumina HiSeq 2500. A second PCR of about 7 to 12 cycles was run with a J-beta primer mix and a sample-barcoded 5' primer. A unique molecular identifier was introduced onto each TCR beta cDNA molecule by a template-switch 5' adaptor carrying 12 random nucleotides. At least 2.5 million CDR3-containing paired-end reads were obtained from each sample. First-strand cDNA synthesis was performed from all RNA using the Mint cDNA synthesis kit, with priming by a TRBC-specific oligonucleotide. Following uracil-DNA glycosylase treatment, a first 18-cycle PCR with universal primers M1SS and BC2_uni_R was performed on all cDNA. Per the original workflow: For normalization, 1 million high-quality reads, each with a distinct molecular identifier, were randomly selected from each sample. Instead of being binned into consensus sequences, reads with shared molecular identifiers were discarded. MiTCR, run with a Q25 quality threshold and the strictest error-elimination algorithm, handled CDR3 identification, clonotype clustering and error correction. A nonparametric unseen species model with Euler transformation was used to estimate a lower bound on total TCR beta diversity. Through fastp at Q25 and MiXCR, TCRdb rebuilt clones from the public reads, retaining in-frame beta chains. Rows matching on CDR3 protein sequence are summarized as one entry with the most common DNA and genes. The V and J calls were determined by TCRdb, not by the authors. The sample yields more than 800,000 distinct CDR3 sequences; 29% were counted once. The ten biggest clones cover 17% of the sample.

The research as a whole found: As age increased, observed TCR beta diversity per million T cells dropped in a roughly linear way, and a significant reduction was already evident by age around 41. A strong correlation was found between observed TCR beta diversity and the percentage of naive T cells measured by flow cytometry. Compared with the aged group, the long-lived group had more naive CD4+ T cells, fewer expanded clones and increased TCR diversity, a pattern suggesting age selection. Because donor CMV infection status was unknown, age-related changes in expanded clonotypes were potentially confounded. Total diversity estimates from one million sequenced T cells were considered lower bounds and underestimates. Bulk unsorted PBMC profiling prevented conclusive comparison of naive and antigen-experienced compartments.

The chain couples TRBV11-3 to TRBJ1-1; the D segment could be TRBD1, given 5 matching bases. The sequence came from a woman over 75 in good health. Material: blood. In nucleotides, the sequence is TGTGCCAGCAGCTTACAGGGCAGCACTGAAGCTTTCTTT. It encodes CASSLQGSTEAFF.